This record looks at one T cell receptor (beta chain) sequence and its context. Its antigen is not known. These data are taken from a study of T cells in localized non-small cell lung cancer. General study results and limits: A denser population of T cells in blood accompanied longer overall survival. Analysis by sequencing included only one tumor region, so heterogeneity remains possible. Uninvolved neighboring lung showed the greatest T cell clonality, exceeding tumor. A median of approximately 50 clones ranked among the top 100 in tumor appeared in adjacent lung.

Sequencing was performed with immunoSEQ multiplex PCR; in TCRdb, only in-frame clones are kept and a portion is missing. The table includes about 53,000 clones, over 70% detected once. Germline CDR1 reads SGHVS; CDR2 reads FNYEAQ. The CDR3 loop spans 15 amino acids. The V and J ends lost 5 bases and 2 bases respectively, with 16 bases between them. The chain is built from TRBV7-6 and TRBJ2-7; possible D gene TRBD1, 6 bases. Sequenced material: peripheral blood mononuclear cells, taken before any cancer treatment. The origin of this receptor is a man between 40 and 70 years old with stage III lung adenocarcinoma. CDR3 bases: TGTGCCAGCAGCCCCCGCCGACAGGACCCCTACGAGCAGTACTTC. Its translation: CASSPRRQDPYEQYF.